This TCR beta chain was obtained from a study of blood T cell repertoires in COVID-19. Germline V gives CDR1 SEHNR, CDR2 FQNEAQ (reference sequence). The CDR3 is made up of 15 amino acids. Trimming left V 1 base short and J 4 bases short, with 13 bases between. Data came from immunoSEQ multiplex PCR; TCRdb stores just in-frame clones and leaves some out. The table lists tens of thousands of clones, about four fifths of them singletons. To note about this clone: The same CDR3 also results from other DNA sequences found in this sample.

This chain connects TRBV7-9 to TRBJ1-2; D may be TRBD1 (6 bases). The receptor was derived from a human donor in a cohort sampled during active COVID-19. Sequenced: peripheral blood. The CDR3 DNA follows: TGTGCCAGCAGCTTAGGGGCAGGGGTGAGCTATGGCTACACCTTC. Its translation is CASSLGAGVSYGYTF.